This TCR beta chain was recorded in a study of shared clonotypes between healthy human individuals (dated by TCRdb to 2020 to 2021). For the wider study: The cohort comprised two women and a few men aged 18 to 49 years. To increase sequencing depth and limit assay-specific biases, different laboratories used diverse techniques to prepare libraries and sequence TCR repertoires. For each donor, three plates each were used for CD4 naive and CD4 memory, two plates were used for CD8 naive, and one plate was used for CD8 memory. Leukapheresis yielded between about 0.85 and 9.5 billion PBMCs per donor. Blood TCR repertoires of a handful of healthy adults were deeply sequenced to estimate repertoire size and the extent of clonotype sharing between individuals.

Relative to germline, V is missing 5 bases and J is missing 5 bases, with 12 bases of the junction outside any gene match. The CDR3 runs 16 residues from the cysteine to the phenylalanine. CDR3 DNA is the only sequence kept; it has 48 bases, read in frame from the first base. From a lookup of the germline V gene, CDR1 and CDR2 are SGHTA and FQGTGA. Using the deep immunoSEQ assay, multiplex PCR amplified TCR CDR3 regions from genomic DNA. Extracted genomic DNA from each cell subset was distributed evenly across all wells of several immunoSEQ 96-well plates, and each plate was treated as a replicate. For sorted subsets, approximately 0.2 ug of genomic DNA, equivalent to roughly 33,000 T cell genomes, went into each replicate PCR. Purified libraries were quantified with a Qubit 3.0 fluorometer, sized on a Bioanalyzer 2100, and re-quantified with the KAPA Library Quantification kit. Every immunoSEQ 96-well plate was sequenced on a separate single-read 150-cycle Illumina NextSeq 550 flow cell. The authors' analysis ran thus. Because the immunoSEQ output held only junctional sequences and lacked quality scores, the filtering could not match the filtering applied to full-length reads. To assign V/J genes and CDR3, sequences were annotated against IMGT germline references using PyIR, a Python wrapper for IgBLAST v1.9. Reads were removed for weak V/J assignments (E-value above 1e-6), missing CDR3, stop codons, out-of-frame junctions, or ambiguous translated residues. V3J clonotypes were defined as sequences sharing the same inferred V gene, J gene, and CDR3 amino acid sequence. The percentage overlap between two repertoires was calculated by dividing the number of shared unique clonotypes by the size of the smaller repertoire. Richness of each repertoire was evaluated using RTK rarefaction, the Chao1 estimator, and Recon v2.1 estimates of unobserved clonotypes. OLGA was used to compute generation probabilities for all TCRbeta clonotypes that the gDNA method yielded from a few donors. TCRdb retrieved this table from immuneACCESS and kept in-frame rearrangements only. Not all clones are present; in checked studies, unresolved V genes account for under half, and no reason is known for the remainder. That table gives V, J and clone size, and the DNA gave D and trimming. This sample has 1.5 million to 1.9 million clones in its table, and approximately 98% of those were observed once. About 0.45% of the sample is taken by the ten largest.

The donors were healthy, HIV-negative adults with no recently reported acute infections or vaccinations. Every donor was a Caucasian adult living in Nashville, Tennessee, USA. Magnetic negative selection was used to enrich CD4+ T cells, after which naive cells were positively selected on CD45RA and the negative fraction became the memory subset. Blood was obtained by leukapheresis, after which PBMCs were separated by Ficoll-Histopaque density gradient centrifugation and cryopreserved in liquid nitrogen vapor phase. Analytical flow cytometry was used to check the purity and quantity of each magnetically sorted T cell population. Genomic DNA was isolated from each sorted fraction and quantified by UV absorbance on a Nanodrop 2000c. A remark on this clone: It lacks a known antigen. Base qualities are not provided; no much larger clone lies one nucleotide away.

Results the study describes overall, beyond this receptor: Estimated clonotype richness was generally larger for naive than for memory subsets. When a few donors were compared, the shared fraction of clonotypes was around 5.1% for naive CD4, roughly 3.4% for naive CD8, 2.3% for memory CD4, and roughly 0.4% for memory CD8. Rarefaction of sorted-subset datasets indicated incomplete sequencing despite the large sequencing depth. Sampling was limited to blood, and TCR repertoires in tissue likely differ from TCR repertoires in blood. Clonotypes shared by all four sorted-subset donors showed higher generation probabilities than non-shared clonotypes. Because the study included a small number of donors, the genetic and exposure-history diversity represented was limited. Pairwise subsampling indicated that sequencing depth was expected to affect the degree of clonotype sharing among donors.

The source material was naive CD4+ T cells sorted from blood. The cell subset or site label corresponds to: CD45RA+ positively selected. The V and J genes are TRBV7-3 and TRBJ2-5, and TRBD2 matches 9 of the central bases. The receptor was derived from a man aged 25-45 years in good health. The CDR3 amino acid sequence is: CASSPERLAGWETQYF. The nucleotide sequence reads TGTGCCAGCAGCCCTGAGCGGCTAGCGGGATGGGAGACCCAGTACTTC. Reference TRBV7-3 and TRBJ2-5 genes cover what lies past the CDR3, so the full variable domain is GAGVSQTPSNKVTEKGKYVELRCDPISGHTALYWYRQSLGQGPEFLIYFQGTGAADDSGLPNDRFFAVRPEGSVSTLKIQRTERGDSAVYLCASSPERLAGWETQYFGPGTRLLVL.